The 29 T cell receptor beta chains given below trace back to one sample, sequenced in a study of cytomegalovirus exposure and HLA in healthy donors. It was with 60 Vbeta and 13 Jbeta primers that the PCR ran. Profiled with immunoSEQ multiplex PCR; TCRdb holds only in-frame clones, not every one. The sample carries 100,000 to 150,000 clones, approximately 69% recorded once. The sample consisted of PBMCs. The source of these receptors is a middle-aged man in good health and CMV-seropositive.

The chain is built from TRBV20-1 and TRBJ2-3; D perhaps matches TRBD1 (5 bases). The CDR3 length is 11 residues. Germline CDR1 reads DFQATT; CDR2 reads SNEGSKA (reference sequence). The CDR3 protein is CGAFRTDTQYF. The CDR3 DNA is TGCGGGGCCTTCCGCACAGATACGCAGTATTTT.

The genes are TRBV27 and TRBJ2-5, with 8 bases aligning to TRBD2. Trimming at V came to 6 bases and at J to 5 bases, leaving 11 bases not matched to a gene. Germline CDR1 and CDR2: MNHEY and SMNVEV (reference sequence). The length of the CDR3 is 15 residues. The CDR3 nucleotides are TGTGCCAGCAGCCGCCAGAGCGGGAGTTGGGAGACCCAGTACTTC. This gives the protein CASSRQSGSWETQYF.

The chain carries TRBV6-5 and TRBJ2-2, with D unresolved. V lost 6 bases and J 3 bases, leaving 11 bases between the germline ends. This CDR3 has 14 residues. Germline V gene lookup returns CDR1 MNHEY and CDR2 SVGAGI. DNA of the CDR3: TGTGCCAGCAGGGGCCTAACGGACACCGGGGAGCTGTTTTTT. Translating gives CASRGLTDTGELFF.

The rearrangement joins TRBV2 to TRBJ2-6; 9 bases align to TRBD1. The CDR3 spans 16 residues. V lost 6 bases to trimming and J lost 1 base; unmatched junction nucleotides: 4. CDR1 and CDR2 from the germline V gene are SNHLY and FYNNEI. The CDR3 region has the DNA TGTGCCAGCAGCCAGGACAGGGGTTCTGGGGCCAACGTCCTGACTTTC. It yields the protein CASSQDRGSGANVLTF.

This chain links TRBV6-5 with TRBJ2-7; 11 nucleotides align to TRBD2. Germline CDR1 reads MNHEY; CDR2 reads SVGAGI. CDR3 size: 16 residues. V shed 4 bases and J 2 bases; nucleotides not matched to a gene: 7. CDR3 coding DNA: TGTGCCAGCAGTTCCCCCAGACTAGCGGGGACCTACGAGCAGTACTTC. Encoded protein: CASSSPRLAGTYEQYF.

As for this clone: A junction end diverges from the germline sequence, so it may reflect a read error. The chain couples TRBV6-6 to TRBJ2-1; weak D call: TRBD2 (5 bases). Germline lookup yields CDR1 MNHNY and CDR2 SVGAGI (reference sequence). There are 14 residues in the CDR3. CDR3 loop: CAGSYSGLESEQFF. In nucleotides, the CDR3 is TGTGCCGGCAGTTACTCCGGACTCGAGAGTGAGCAGTTCTTC.

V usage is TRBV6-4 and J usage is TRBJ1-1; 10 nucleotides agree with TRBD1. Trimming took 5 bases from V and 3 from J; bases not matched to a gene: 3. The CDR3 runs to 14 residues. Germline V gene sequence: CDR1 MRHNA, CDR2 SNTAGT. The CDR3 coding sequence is TGTGCCAGCAGTAGGGGGACAGGGGACACTGAAGCTTTCTTT. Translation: CASSRGTGDTEAFF.

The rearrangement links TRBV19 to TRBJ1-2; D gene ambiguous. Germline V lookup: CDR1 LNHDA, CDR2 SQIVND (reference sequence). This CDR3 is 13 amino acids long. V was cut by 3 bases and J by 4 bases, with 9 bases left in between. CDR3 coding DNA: TGTGCCAGTAGTATGACAAACCCCTATGGCTACACCTTC. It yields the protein CASSMTNPYGYTF.

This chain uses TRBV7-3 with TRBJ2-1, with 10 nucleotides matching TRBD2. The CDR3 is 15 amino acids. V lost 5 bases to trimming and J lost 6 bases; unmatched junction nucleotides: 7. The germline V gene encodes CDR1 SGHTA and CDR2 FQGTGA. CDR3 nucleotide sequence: TGTGCCAGCAGCAGACTAGCGGGCCTCCCCAATGAGCAGTTCTTC. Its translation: CASSRLAGLPNEQFF.

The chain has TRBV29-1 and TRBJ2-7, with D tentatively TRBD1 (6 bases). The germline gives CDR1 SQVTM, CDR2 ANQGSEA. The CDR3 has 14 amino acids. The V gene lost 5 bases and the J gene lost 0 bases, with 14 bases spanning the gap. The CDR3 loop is CSVLDSPSSYEQYF. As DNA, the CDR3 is TGCAGCGTTTTGGACAGTCCAAGCTCCTACGAGCAGTACTTC.

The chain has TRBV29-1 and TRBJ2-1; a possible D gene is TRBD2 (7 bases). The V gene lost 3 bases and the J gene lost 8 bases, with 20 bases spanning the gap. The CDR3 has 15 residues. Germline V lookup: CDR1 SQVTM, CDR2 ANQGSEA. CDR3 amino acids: CSVEGGRGSGDEQFF. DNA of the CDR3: TGCAGCGTTGAGGGGGGGCGCGGTTCTGGAGATGAGCAGTTCTTC.

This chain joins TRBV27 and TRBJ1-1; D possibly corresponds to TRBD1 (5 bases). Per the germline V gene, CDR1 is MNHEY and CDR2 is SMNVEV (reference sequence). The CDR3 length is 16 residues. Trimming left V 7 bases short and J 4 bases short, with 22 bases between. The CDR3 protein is CASTPERTPMGTEAFF. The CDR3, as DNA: TGTGCCAGCACCCCCGAACGGACACCCATGGGCACTGAAGCTTTCTTT.

The CDR3, as DNA: TGTGCCAGCAGAGACAGGGGGCGTTCTGATTCACCCCTCCACTTT. As protein: CASRDRGRSDSPLHF. This chain links TRBV6-5 with TRBJ1-6; 10 bases match TRBD1. Germline V gene sequence: CDR1 MNHEY, CDR2 SVGAGI. CDR3 size: 15 residues. The ends lost 6 bases at V and 8 bases at J; junction bases unmatched: 7.

CDR3: CASSEARFRGTGNTIYF. CDR3 in DNA: TGTGCCAGCAGTGAAGCGCGATTCAGGGGAACTGGAAACACCATATATTTT. The rearrangement links TRBV6-1 to TRBJ1-3; TRBD1 might be the D (6 bases). CDR1 is MNHNS, CDR2 SASEGT, per germline. Trimming took off 0 bases at V and 2 bases at J, with 14 bases between the two ends. The CDR3 consists of 17 residues.

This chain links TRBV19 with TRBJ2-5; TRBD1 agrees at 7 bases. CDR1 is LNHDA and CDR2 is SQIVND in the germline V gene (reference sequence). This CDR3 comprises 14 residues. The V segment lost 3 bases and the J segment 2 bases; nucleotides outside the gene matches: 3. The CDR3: CASSIGTAQETQYF. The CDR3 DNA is TGTGCCAGTAGTATTGGGACAGCTCAAGAGACCCAGTACTTC.

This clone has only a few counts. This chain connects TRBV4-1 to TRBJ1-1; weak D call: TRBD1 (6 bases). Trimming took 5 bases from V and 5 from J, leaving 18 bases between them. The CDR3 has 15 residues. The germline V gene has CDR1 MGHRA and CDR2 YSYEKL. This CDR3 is CASSESGQAGTEAFF. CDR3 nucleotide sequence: TGCGCCAGCAGCGAATCGGGACAAGCAGGGACTGAAGCTTTCTTT.

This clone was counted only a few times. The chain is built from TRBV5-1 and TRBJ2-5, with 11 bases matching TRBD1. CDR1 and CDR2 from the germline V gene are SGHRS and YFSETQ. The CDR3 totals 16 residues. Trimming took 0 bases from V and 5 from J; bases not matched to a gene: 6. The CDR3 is CASSLAGQGARETQYF. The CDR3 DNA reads TGCGCCAGCAGCTTGGCCGGACAGGGGGCGCGGGAGACCCAGTACTTC.

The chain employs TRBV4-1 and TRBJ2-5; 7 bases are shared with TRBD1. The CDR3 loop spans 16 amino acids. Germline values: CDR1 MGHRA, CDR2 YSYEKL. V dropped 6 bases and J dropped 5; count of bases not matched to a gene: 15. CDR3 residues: CASSPSRTGGTETQYF. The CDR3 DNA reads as TGCGCCAGCAGTCCTTCTAGGACAGGAGGTACGGAGACCCAGTACTTC.

CDR3 sequence reads: CASSVLAGGPRSYEQYF. The CDR3 DNA follows: TGTGCCAGCAGTGTCCTAGCGGGAGGGCCCAGGTCCTACGAGCAGTACTTC. This rearrangement joins TRBV25-1 to TRBJ2-7; 12 bases line up with TRBD2. The CDR3 has 17 amino acids. Germline trimming cut 4 bases from V and 1 base from J; bases unmatched to any gene: 8. Germline CDR1 and CDR2: MGHDK and SYGVNS.

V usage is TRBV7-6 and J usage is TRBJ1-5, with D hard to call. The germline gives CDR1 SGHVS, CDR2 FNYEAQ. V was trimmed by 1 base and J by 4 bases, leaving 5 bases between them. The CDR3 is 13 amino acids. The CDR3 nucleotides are TGTGCCAGCAGCTTAGGCAGGAATCAGCCCCAGCATTTT. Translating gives CASSLGRNQPQHF.

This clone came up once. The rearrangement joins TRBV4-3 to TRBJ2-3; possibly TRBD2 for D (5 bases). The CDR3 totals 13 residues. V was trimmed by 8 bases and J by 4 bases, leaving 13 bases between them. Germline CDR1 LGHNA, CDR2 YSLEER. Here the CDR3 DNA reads TGCGCCAGCTCCCCCGGGCGGGCAGATACGCAGTATTTT. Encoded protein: CASSPGRADTQYF.

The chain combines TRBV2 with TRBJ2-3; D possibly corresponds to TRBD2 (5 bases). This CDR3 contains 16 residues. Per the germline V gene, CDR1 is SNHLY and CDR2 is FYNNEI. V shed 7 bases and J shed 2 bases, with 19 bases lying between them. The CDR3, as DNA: TGTGCCAGCAAACAGTCCGGGCTCGGGATCACAGATACGCAGTATTTT. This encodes CASKQSGLGITDTQYF.

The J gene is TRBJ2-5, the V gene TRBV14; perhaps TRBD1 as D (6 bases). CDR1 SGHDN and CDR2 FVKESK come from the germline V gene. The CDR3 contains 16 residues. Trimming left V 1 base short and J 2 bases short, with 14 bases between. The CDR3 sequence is CASSQVGADSQETQYF. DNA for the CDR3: TGTGCCAGCAGCCAAGTAGGTGCGGACAGTCAAGAGACCCAGTACTTC.

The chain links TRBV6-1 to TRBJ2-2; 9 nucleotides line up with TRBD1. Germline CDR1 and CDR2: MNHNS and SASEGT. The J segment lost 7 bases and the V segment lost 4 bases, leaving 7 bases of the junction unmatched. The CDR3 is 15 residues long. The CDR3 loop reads CASSVKTGGVGELFF. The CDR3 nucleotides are TGTGCCAGCAGTGTGAAGACAGGGGGGGTCGGGGAGCTGTTTTTT.

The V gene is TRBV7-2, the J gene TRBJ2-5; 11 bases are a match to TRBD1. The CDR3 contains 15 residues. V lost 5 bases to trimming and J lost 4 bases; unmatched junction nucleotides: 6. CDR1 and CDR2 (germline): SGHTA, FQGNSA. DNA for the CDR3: TGTGCCAGCAGCACCTGGACAGGGGGCAGAGAGACCCAGTACTTC. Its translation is CASSTWTGGRETQYF.

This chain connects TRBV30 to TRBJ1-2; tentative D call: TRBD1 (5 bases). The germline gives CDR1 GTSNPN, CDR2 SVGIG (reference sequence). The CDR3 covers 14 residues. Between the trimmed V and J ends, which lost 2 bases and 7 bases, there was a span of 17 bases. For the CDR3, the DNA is TGTGCCTGGAGTCCCCTAGGGCAGGGAGGTGGCTACACCTTC. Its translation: CAWSPLGQGGGYTF. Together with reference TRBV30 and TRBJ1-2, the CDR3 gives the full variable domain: SQTIHQWPATLVQPVGSPLSLECTVEGTSNPNLYWYRQAAGRGLQLLFYSVGIGQISSEVPQNLSASRPQDRQFILSSKKLLLSDSGFYLCAWSPLGQGGGYTFGSGTRLTVV.

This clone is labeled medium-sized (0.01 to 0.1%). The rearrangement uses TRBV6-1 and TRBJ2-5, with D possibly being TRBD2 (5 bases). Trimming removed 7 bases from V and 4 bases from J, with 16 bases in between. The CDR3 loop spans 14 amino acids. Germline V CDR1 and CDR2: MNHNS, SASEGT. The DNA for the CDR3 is TGTGCCAGCAATGGGAGAACAGAAATAGAGACCCAGTACTTC. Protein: CASNGRTEIETQYF.

CDR3 DNA: TGCGCCAGCGCCTCTGGGGGACAAGGAGCTTTCTTT. Protein sequence: CASASGGQGAFF. V usage is TRBV5-1 and J usage is TRBJ1-1; maybe TRBD1 (6 bases). Trimming shortened V by 7 bases and J by 10 bases, and 17 bases separated the two germline ends. The CDR3 loop spans 12 amino acids. Per germline, CDR1 SGHRS and CDR2 YFSETQ.

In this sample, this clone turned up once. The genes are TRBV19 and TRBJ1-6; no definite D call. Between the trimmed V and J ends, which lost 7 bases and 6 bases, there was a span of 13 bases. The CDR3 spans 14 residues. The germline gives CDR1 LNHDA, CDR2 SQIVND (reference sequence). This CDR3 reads CASNFEPSNSPLHF. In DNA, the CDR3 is TGTGCCAGTAACTTTGAACCCTCTAATTCACCCCTCCACTTT.